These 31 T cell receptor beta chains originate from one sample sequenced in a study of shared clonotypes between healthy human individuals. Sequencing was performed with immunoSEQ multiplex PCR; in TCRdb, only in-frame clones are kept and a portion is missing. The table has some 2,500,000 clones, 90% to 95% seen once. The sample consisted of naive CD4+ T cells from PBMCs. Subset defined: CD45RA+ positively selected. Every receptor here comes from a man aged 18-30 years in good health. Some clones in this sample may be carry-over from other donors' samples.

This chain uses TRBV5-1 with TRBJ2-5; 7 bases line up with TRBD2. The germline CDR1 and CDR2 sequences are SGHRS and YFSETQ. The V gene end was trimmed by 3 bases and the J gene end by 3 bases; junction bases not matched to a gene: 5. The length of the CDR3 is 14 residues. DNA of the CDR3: TGCGCCAGCAGCTCCGGGACTACCAAAGAGACCCAGTACTTC. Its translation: CASSSGTTKETQYF.

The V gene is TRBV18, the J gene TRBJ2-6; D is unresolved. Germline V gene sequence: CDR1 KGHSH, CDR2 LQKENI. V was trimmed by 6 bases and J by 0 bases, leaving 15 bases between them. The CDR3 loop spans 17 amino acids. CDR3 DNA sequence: TGTGCCAGCTCGTACGGTGGACCTCTCTCTGGGGCCAACGTCCTGACTTTC. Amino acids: CASSYGGPLSGANVLTF. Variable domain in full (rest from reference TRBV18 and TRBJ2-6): NAGVMQNPRHLVRRRGQEARLRCSPMKGHSHVYWYRQLPEEGLKFMVYLQKENIIDESGMPKERFSAEFPKEGPSILRIQQVVRGDSAAYFCASSYGGPLSGANVLTFGAGSRLTVL.

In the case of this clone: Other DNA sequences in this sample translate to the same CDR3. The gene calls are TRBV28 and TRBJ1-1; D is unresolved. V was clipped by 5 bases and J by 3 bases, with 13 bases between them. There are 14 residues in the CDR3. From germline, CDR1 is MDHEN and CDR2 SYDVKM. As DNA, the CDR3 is TGTGCCAGCAGTCCGGGAACAGCGTACACTGAAGCTTTCTTT. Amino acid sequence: CASSPGTAYTEAFF.

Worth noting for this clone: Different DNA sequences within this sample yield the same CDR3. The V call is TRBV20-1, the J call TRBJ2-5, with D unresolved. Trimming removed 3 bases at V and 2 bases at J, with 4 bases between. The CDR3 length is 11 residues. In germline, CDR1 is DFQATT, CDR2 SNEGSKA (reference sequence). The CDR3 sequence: CSASSQETQYF. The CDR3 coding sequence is TGCAGTGCTAGTTCTCAAGAGACCCAGTACTTC.

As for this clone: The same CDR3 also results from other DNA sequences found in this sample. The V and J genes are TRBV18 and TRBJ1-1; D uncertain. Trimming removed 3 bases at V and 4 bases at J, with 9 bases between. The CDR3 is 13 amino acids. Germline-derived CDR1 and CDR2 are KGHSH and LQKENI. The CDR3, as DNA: TGTGCCAGCTCACCGGGTGGTTCCACTGAAGCTTTCTTT. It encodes CASSPGGSTEAFF.

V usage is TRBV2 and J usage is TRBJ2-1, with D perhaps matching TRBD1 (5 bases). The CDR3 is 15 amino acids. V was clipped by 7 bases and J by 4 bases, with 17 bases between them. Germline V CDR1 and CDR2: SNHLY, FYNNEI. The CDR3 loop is CASIKAGAEYNEQFF. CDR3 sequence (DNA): TGTGCCAGCATTAAGGCTGGGGCAGAGTACAATGAGCAGTTCTTC.

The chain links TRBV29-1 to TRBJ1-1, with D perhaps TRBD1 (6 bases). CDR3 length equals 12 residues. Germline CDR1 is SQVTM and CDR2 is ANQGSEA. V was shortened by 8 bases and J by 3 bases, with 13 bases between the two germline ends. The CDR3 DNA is TGCAGCTCCCGAGGGGGGGACACTGAAGCTTTCTTT. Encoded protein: CSSRGGDTEAFF.

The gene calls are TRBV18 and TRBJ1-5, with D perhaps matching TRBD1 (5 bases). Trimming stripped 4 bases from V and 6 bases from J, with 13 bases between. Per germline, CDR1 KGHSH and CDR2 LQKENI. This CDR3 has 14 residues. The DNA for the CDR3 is TGTGCCAGCTCACTAGGGACCCCCGGTCAGCCCCAGCATTTT. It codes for CASSLGTPGQPQHF.

Here the CDR3 reads CASSPRDSSSYNEQFF. The DNA for the CDR3 is TGTGCCAGCAGTCCCCGGGACTCAAGCTCCTACAATGAGCAGTTCTTC. This chain connects TRBV7-2 to TRBJ2-1; a possible D gene is TRBD2 (6 bases). Per germline, CDR1 SGHTA and CDR2 FQGNSA. This CDR3 comprises 16 residues. V lost 6 bases, J lost 0 bases, and 15 bases lay in between.

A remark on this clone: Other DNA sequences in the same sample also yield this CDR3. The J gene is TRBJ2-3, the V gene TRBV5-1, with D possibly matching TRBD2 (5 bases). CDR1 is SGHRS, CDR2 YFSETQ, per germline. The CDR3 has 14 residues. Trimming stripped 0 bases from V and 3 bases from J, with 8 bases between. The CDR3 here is CASSLVRGTDTQYF. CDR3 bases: TGCGCCAGCAGCTTGGTCCGGGGAACAGATACGCAGTATTTT.

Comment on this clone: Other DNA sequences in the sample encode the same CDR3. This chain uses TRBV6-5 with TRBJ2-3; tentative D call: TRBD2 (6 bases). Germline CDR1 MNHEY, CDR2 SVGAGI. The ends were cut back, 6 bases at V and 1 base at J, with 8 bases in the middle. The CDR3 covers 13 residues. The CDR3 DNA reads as TGTGCCAGCAGGCGGGACGGCACAGATACGCAGTATTTT. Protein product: CASRRDGTDTQYF.

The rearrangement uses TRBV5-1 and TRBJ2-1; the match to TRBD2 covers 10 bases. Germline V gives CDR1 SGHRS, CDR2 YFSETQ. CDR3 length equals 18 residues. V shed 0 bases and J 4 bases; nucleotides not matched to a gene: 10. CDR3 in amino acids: CASSLVPGGTSVYNEQFF. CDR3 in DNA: TGCGCCAGCAGCTTGGTGCCAGGCGGGACTAGCGTTTACAATGAGCAGTTCTTC.

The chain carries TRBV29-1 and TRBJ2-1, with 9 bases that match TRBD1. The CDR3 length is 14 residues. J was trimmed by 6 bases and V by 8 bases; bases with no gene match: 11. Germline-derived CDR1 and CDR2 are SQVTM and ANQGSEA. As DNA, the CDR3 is TGCAGCATCCTCCGGGACAGGGCCTCCAATGAGCAGTTCTTC. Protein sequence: CSILRDRASNEQFF.

In DNA form, the CDR3 reads TGTGCCAGCTCACCAATTCTCGGGGGGACTAGCACAGATACGCAGTATTTT. Translating it yields CASSPILGGTSTDTQYF. The gene calls are TRBV18 and TRBJ2-3; 7 positions match TRBD2. Losses at the gene ends were 2 bases for V and 0 bases for J; bases not matched to a gene: 8. Germline values: CDR1 KGHSH, CDR2 LQKENI. CDR3 size: 17 residues.

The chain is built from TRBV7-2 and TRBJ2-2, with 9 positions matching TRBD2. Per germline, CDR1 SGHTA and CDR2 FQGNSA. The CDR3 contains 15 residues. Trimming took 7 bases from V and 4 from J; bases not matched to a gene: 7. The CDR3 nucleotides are TGTGCCAGCATCGCGACTAGCGGACTCACCGGGGAGCTGTTTTTT. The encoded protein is CASIATSGLTGELFF.

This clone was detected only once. The CDR3 sequence is CASSVVGEPHEQYF. The CDR3 nucleotides are TGTGCCAGCAGCGTAGTGGGCGAGCCACACGAGCAGTACTTC. The J gene is TRBJ2-7, the V gene TRBV9; D ambiguous. Germline V CDR1 and CDR2: SGDLS, YYNGEE. This CDR3 has 14 residues. The V end was cut by 0 bases, the J end by 5 bases, with 12 bases between.

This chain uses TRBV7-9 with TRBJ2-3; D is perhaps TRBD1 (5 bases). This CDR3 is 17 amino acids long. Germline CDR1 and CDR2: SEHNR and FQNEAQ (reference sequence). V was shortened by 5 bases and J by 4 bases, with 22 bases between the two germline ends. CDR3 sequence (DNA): TGTGCCAGCAGCCCCCGCGGCAGGGATTGGGCGGCAGATACGCAGTATTTT. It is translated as CASSPRGRDWAADTQYF.

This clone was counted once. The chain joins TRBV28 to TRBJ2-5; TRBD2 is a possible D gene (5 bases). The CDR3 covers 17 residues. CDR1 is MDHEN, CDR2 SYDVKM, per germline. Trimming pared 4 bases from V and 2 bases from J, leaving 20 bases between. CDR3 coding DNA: TGTGCCAGCAGTTATCTCCTGGGCGGGCAGCAGCAAGAGACCCAGTACTTC. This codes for CASSYLLGGQQQETQYF.

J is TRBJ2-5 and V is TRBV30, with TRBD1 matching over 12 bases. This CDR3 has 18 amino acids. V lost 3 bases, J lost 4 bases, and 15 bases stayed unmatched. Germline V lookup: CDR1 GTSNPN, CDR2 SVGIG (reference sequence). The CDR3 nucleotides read TGTGCCTGGAGGGGAGGAGGGACAGGGGGCCACCGGGGAGAGACCCAGTACTTC. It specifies CAWRGGGTGGHRGETQYF.

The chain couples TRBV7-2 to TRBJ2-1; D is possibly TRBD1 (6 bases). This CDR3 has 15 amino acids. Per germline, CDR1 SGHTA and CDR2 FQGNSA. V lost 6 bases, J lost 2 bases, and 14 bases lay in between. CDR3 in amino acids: CASRKDRWTYNEQFF. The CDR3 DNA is TGTGCCAGCAGAAAAGACAGGTGGACCTACAATGAGCAGTTCTTC. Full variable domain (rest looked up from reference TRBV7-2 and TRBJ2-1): GAGVSQSPSNKVTEKGKDVELRCDPISGHTALYWYRQSLGQGLEFLIYFQGNSAPDKSGLPSDRFSAERTGGSVSTLTIQRTQQEDSAVYLCASRKDRWTYNEQFFGPGTRLTVL.

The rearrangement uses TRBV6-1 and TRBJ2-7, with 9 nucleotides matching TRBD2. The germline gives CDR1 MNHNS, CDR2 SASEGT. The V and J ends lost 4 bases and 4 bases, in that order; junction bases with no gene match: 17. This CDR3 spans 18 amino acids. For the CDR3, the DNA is TGTGCCAGCAGTGGGCCCGGGACTAGCTCAACCAAGGTGTACGAGCAGTACTTC. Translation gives CASSGPGTSSTKVYEQYF.

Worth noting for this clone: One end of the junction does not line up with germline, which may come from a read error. This chain's CDR3 is CASRFQETQYF. Here the CDR3 DNA reads TGTGCCAGCCGTTTTCAAGAGACCCAGTACTTC. The chain recombines TRBV27 with TRBJ2-5, with D unresolved. Per germline, CDR1 MNHEY and CDR2 SMNVEV (reference sequence). The CDR3 has 11 amino acids.

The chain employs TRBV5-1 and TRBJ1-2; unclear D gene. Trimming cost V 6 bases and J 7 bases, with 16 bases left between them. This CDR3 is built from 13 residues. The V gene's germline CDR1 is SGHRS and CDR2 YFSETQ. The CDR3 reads CASTKDRSLGYTF. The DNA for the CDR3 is TGCGCCAGCACCAAGGACCGGTCTCTTGGCTACACCTTC.

CDR3 DNA sequence: TGTGCCAGCAGCTCCGGGACAACGGGCAATGAGCAGTTCTTC. Protein: CASSSGTTGNEQFF. V gene TRBV7-3 combines with J gene TRBJ2-1; D may be TRBD1 (6 bases). Germline V lookup: CDR1 SGHTA, CDR2 FQGTGA. Trimming pared 4 bases from V and 6 bases from J, leaving 13 bases between. There are 14 residues in the CDR3.

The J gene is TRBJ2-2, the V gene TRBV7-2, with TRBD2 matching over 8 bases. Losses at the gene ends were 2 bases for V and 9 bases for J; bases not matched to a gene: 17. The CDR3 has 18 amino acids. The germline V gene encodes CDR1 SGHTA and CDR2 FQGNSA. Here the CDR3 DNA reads TGTGCCAGCAGCTTATCCTTCGGTGTCAGCGGGAGTTCCCGGGAGCTGTTTTTT. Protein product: CASSLSFGVSGSSRELFF.

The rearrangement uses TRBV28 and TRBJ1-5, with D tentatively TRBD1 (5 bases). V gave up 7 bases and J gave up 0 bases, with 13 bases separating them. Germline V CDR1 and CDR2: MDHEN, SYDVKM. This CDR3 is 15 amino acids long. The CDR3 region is CASKTAGVSNQPQHF. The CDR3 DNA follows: TGTGCCAGCAAAACCGCGGGGGTTAGCAATCAGCCCCAGCATTTT.

The CDR3 loop is CASSSGQVTDTQYF. The CDR3, as DNA: TGTGCCAGCAGCTCCGGACAGGTCACAGATACGCAGTATTTT. J is TRBJ2-3 and V is TRBV7-3; 7 bases are a match to TRBD1. In germline, CDR1 is SGHTA, CDR2 FQGTGA. This CDR3 spans 14 amino acids. J lost 2 bases, V lost 4 bases, and 3 bases had no gene match.

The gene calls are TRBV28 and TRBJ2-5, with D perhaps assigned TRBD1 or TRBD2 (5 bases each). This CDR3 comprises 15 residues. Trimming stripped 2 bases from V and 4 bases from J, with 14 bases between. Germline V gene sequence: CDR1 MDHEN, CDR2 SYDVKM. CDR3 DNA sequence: TGTGCCAGCAGTTTAAGGGGAGCGACAGCAGAGACCCAGTACTTC. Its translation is CASSLRGATAETQYF.

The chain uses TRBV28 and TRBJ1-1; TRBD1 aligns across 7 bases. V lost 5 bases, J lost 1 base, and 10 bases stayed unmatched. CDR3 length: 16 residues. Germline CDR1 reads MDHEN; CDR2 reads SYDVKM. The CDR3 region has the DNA TGTGCCAGCAGTACTGGGACAGCCACCACGAACACTGAAGCTTTCTTT. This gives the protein CASSTGTATTNTEAFF.

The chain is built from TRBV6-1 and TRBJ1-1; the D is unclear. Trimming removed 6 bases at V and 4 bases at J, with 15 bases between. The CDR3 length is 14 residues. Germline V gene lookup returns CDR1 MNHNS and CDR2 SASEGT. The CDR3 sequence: CASSQYGRSTEAFF. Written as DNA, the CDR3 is TGTGCCAGCAGCCAATACGGGCGGAGCACTGAAGCTTTCTTT.

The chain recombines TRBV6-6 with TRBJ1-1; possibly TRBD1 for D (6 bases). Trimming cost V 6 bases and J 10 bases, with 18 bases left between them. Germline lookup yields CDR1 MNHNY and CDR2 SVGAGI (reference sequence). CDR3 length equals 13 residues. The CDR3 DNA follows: TGTGCCAGCAGAAACGGGAGGGGGGAGGGAGCTTTCTTT. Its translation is CASRNGRGEGAFF.